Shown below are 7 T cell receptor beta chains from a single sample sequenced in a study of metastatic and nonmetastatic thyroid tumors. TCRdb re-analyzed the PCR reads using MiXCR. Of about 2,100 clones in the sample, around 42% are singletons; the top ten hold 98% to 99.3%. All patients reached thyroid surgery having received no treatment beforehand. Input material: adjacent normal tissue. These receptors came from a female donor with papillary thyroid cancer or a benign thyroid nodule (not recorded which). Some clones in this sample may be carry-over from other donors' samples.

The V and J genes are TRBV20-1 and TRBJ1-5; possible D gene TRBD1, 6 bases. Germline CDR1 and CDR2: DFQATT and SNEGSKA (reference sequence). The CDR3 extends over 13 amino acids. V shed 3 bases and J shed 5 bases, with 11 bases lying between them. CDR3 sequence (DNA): TGCAGTGCTAGCCAACAGGGAGATCAGCCCCAGCATTTT. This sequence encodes CSASQQGDQPQHF.

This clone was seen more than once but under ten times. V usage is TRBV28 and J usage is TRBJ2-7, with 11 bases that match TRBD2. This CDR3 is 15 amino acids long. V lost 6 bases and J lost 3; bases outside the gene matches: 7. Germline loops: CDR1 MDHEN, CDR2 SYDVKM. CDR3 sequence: CASRITSGSFYEQYF. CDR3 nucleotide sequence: TGTGCCAGCAGAATCACTAGCGGGAGTTTCTACGAGCAGTACTTC.

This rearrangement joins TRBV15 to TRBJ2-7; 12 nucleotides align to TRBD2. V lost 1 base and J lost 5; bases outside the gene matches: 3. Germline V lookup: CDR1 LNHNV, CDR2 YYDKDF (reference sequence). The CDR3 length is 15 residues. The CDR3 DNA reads TGTGCCACCAGCAGAGTGGCTAGCGGGAGGGACGAGCAGTACTTC. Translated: CATSRVASGRDEQYF.

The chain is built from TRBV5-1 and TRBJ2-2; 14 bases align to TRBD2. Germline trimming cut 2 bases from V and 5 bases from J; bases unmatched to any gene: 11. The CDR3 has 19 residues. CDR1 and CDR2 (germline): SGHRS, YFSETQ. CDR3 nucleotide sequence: TGCGCCAGCAGCTTTTTGACTAGCGGGAGGGCCGTCCCTACCGGGGAGCTGTTTTTT. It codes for CASSFLTSGRAVPTGELFF.

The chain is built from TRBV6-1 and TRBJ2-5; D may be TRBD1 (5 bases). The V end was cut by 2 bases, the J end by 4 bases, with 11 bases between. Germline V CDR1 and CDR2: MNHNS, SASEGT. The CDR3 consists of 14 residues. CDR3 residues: CASSEHGARETQYF. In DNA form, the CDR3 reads TGTGCCAGCAGTGAACATGGGGCTCGAGAGACCCAGTACTTC.

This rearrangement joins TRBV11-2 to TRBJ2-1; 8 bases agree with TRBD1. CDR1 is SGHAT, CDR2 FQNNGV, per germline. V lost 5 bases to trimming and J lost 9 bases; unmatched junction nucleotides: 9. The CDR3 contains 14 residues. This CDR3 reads CASSPGNRGSEQFF. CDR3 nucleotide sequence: TGTGCCAGCAGCCCTGGGAACAGGGGGAGTGAGCAGTTCTTC.

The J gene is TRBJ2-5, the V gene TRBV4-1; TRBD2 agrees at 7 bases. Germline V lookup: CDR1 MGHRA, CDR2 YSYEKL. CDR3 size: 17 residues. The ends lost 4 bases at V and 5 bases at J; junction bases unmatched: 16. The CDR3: CASSRAPTGTKGETQYF. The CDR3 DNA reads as TGCGCCAGCAGCCGAGCACCAACCGGGACTAAGGGGGAGACCCAGTACTTC.